This T cell receptor beta chain emerged from a study of cytomegalovirus exposure and HLA in healthy donors. Looking at the study overall: Previous work identified around 120 million unique TCR beta sequences from roughly 180 million T cells. Across almost 400 genotyped donors, roughly 85% landed in the Caucasian-associated ancestry cluster.

Germline CDR1 and CDR2: SGHTA and FQGNSA. The V end lost 7 bases, the J end lost 0 bases, and 8 bases lay between the germline ends. This CDR3 is 13 amino acids long. Study conclusions and caveats: In a later analysis, across HLA loci, associated TCR counts were highest for DRB1, lowest for HLA-C. A few V segments could not be told apart, such as TRBV6-2 and TRBV6-3, and were left out.

Worth noting for this clone: The target antigen is unknown.

PCR primers comprised 60 Vbeta and 13 Jbeta primers. Generated by immunoSEQ multiplex PCR, the TCRdb table keeps only in-frame clones and is missing some. The data contain a few hundred thousand clones, just under 85% of them seen just once; the ten biggest clones take up 0.58%. The sequence was collected from a woman aged 40 to 50 in good health and CMV-seronegative. The chain links TRBV7-2 to TRBJ2-3; D uncertain. The sequenced material came from PBMCs. The CDR3 DNA sequence: TGTGCCAGCAAATCTACTAGCACAGATACGCAGTATTTT. This encodes CASKSTSTDTQYF.